These T cell receptor beta chains were read from a single sample in a study of shared clonotypes between healthy human individuals. Some clones are missing from TCRdb's copy, which holds only in-frame ones; the method was immunoSEQ multiplex PCR. The sample consists of some 2.1 million clones, 85% to 95% of them appearing once. Specimen: naive CD4+ T cells sorted from blood. Every receptor here comes from a man between 18 and 35 years old in good health. The CDR3 runs from the conserved cysteine through the conserved F or W. The D gene is left open where the match is weak. Not every row has a clone size; where given, it reads once, few, many or a size class.

j_gene,d_gene,v_gene,abundance,CDR3aa,CDR3nt
TRBJ2-7,TRBD2,TRBV7-2,-,CASSETREAVSYEQYF,TGTGCCAGCAGCGAAACCCGGGAGGCCGTCTCCTACGAGCAGTACTTC
TRBJ1-6,-,TRBV11-1,-,CASSQTSSYYNSPLHF,TGTGCCAGCAGCCAAACGTCGTCTTACTATAATTCACCCCTCCACTTT
TRBJ2-5,-,TRBV7-9,-,CASSLDRYQETQYF,TGTGCCAGCAGCTTAGACAGATACCAAGAGACCCAGTACTTC
TRBJ2-1,-,TRBV19,-,CASRLGLAYNEQFF,TGTGCCAGTAGGCTAGGGCTAGCATACAATGAGCAGTTCTTC
TRBJ1-5,TRBD1,TRBV2,once,CASRGDREPQHF,TGTGCCAGCAGGGGGGACAGGGAGCCCCAGCATTTT
TRBJ1-5,-,TRBV6-6,-,CASRRGGVNQPQHF,TGTGCCAGCAGACGGGGGGGCGTCAATCAGCCCCAGCATTTT
TRBJ1-4,TRBD1,TRBV5-1,-,CASSRDRGPSSNEKLFF,TGCGCCAGCTCCCGAGACAGGGGGCCGAGTTCTAATGAAAAACTGTTTTTT
TRBJ1-2,-,TRBV6-1,-,CASSYREGYGYTF,TGTGCCAGCAGCTACAGGGAGGGCTATGGCTACACCTTC
TRBJ2-7,-,TRBV6-1,-,CASSRTGSSYEQYF,TGTGCCAGCAGTAGGACGGGGAGCTCCTACGAGCAGTACTTC
TRBJ2-1,-,TRBV4-1,-,CASRRAEGGGDGEQFF,TGCGCCAGCAGGCGCGCCGAGGGGGGCGGGGATGGTGAGCAGTTCTTC
TRBJ2-5,TRBD2,TRBV5-6,-,CASTIPRGGVETQYF,TGTGCCAGCACCATCCCCCGGGGAGGGGTAGAGACCCAGTACTTC
TRBJ2-5,-,TRBV1,-,CTSSQAPSLDSSRGETQYF,TGCACCAGCAGCCAAGCCCCCTCGCTTGACTCCTCGAGGGGGGAGACCCAGTACTTC
TRBJ2-4,-,TRBV28,-,CASTAGRNIQYF,TGTGCCAGCACAGCAGGGCGGAACATTCAGTACTTC
TRBJ2-5,-,TRBV15,-,CATSRGGMETQYF,TGTGCCACCAGCAGAGGGGGGATGGAGACCCAGTACTTC
TRBJ2-7,-,TRBV5-1,-,CASSLVGRVYEQYF,TGCGCCAGCAGCTTGGTGGGCAGAGTCTACGAGCAGTACTTC
TRBJ1-2,-,TRBV11-2,-,CASSLSVQGGNYGYTF,TGTGCCAGCAGCTTAAGTGTACAGGGAGGCAACTATGGCTACACCTTC
TRBJ1-1,-,TRBV6-6,-,CASSYSDPNEAFF,TGTGCCAGCAGTTACTCGGACCCTAATGAAGCTTTCTTT
TRBJ2-7,-,TRBV28,-,CASSLKGGGYEQYF,TGTGCCAGCAGTTTAAAGGGGGGCGGGTACGAGCAGTACTTC
TRBJ2-7,-,TRBV6-5,once,CASTGAYEQYF,TGTGCCAGCACGGGGGCCTACGAGCAGTACTTC
TRBJ2-5,TRBD1,TRBV5-6,-,CASSPDRGFYQETQYF,TGTGCCAGCAGCCCGGACAGGGGGTTTTACCAAGAGACCCAGTACTTC
TRBJ2-7,-,TRBV5-1,-,CASSLGGVRNEQYF,TGCGCCAGCAGCTTGGGCGGGGTGAGGAACGAGCAGTACTTC
TRBJ2-5,TRBD2,TRBV5-1,-,CASSLEWSGGSATQYF,TGCGCCAGCAGCTTAGAATGGAGCGGGGGGTCAGCGACCCAGTACTTC
TRBJ1-3,-,TRBV5-6,-,CASSLGLRRNSGNTIYF,TGTGCCAGCAGCCTGGGTTTGAGGCGTAACTCTGGAAACACCATATATTTT
TRBJ1-1,-,TRBV28,-,CASSLEGNTEAFF,TGTGCCAGCAGCCTCGAAGGGAACACTGAAGCTTTCTTT
TRBJ2-2,TRBD2,TRBV9,-,CASSAREGTGELFF,TGTGCCAGCAGCGCCAGGGAGGGCACCGGGGAGCTGTTTTTT
TRBJ2-7,-,TRBV7-9,-,CASSYQTSPYEQYF,TGTGCCAGCAGCTACCAAACTAGCCCCTACGAGCAGTACTTC
TRBJ1-6,TRBD1,TRBV2,-,CASSPDRANSPLHF,TGTGCCAGCAGCCCCGACAGGGCAAATTCACCCCTCCACTTT
TRBJ1-1,-,TRBV19,-,CASSTWTENTEAFF,TGTGCCAGTAGTACTTGGACGGAGAACACTGAAGCTTTCTTT
TRBJ2-7,-,TRBV7-8,-,CASSLAFQGGAYEQYF,TGTGCCAGCAGCTTAGCGTTCCAGGGTGGGGCCTACGAGCAGTACTTC
TRBJ2-3,-,TRBV5-1,-,CASSKIPSSTDTQYF,TGCGCCAGCAGCAAAATACCCTCTAGCACAGATACGCAGTATTTT
TRBJ2-1,TRBD2,TRBV27,-,CASTPWTSGHYNEQFF,TGTGCCAGCACCCCGTGGACTAGCGGCCATTACAATGAGCAGTTCTTC
TRBJ1-1,-,TRBV20-1,-,CSAPDIPEAFF,TGCAGTGCTCCCGACATCCCTGAAGCTTTCTTT
TRBJ1-4,TRBD1,TRBV28,-,CASSIKTGSKGSNEKLFF,TGTGCCAGCAGTATAAAGACAGGGTCTAAAGGGTCTAATGAAAAACTGTTTTTT
TRBJ2-5,-,TRBV19,-,CASSTTDLQETQYF,TGTGCCAGTAGTACGACAGACCTCCAAGAGACCCAGTACTTC
TRBJ2-5,-,TRBV19,-,CASSMPPGYEETQYF,TGTGCCAGTAGTATGCCGCCAGGGTATGAAGAGACCCAGTACTTC
TRBJ2-5,TRBD2,TRBV7-9,-,CASSLGYGGIQETQYF,TGTGCCAGCAGCTTAGGGTACGGGGGGATTCAAGAGACCCAGTACTTC
TRBJ2-7,-,TRBV30,-,CAWRARNRAHEQYF,TGTGCCTGGCGGGCTAGGAACAGGGCCCACGAGCAGTACTTC
TRBJ2-1,-,TRBV7-9,-,CASSLGEDSLLYNEQFF,TGTGCCAGCAGCTTAGGGGAGGACTCCTTGCTTTACAATGAGCAGTTCTTC
TRBJ2-3,TRBD1,TRBV5-4,-,CASMLGQESTDTQYF,TGTGCCAGCATGCTAGGACAGGAGAGCACAGATACGCAGTATTTT
TRBJ2-5,-,TRBV4-1,-,CASSQGLLETQYF,TGCGCCAGCAGCCAAGGTCTGCTGGAGACCCAGTACTTC
TRBJ1-4,-,TRBV27,once,CASSFRIGREKLFF,TGTGCCAGCAGTTTTCGAATTGGCCGGGAAAAACTGTTTTTT
TRBJ2-3,TRBD1,TRBV7-9,-,CASSPDAGTGPYF,TGTGCCAGCAGCCCAGACGCCGGGACAGGGCCGTATTTT
TRBJ2-7,-,TRBV14,-,CASSQGPEYEQYF,TGTGCCAGCAGCCAAGGACCCGAGTACGAGCAGTACTTC
TRBJ1-1,TRBD1,TRBV7-9,-,CASSFPDREAFF,TGTGCCAGCAGCTTCCCGGACAGGGAAGCTTTCTTT
TRBJ2-7,-,TRBV11-2,-,CASSLDRAGTVSYEQYF,TGTGCCAGCAGCTTAGATCGGGCGGGGACAGTATCCTACGAGCAGTACTTC
TRBJ2-1,-,TRBV4-1,-,CASSQDPPRGLNEQFF,TGCGCCAGCAGCCAAGACCCTCCGAGGGGCCTCAATGAGCAGTTCTTC
TRBJ1-1,TRBD1,TRBV2,-,CASSLTEQGATGRTEAFF,TGTGCCAGCAGTCTAACGGAACAGGGGGCAACTGGTCGGACTGAAGCTTTCTTT
TRBJ2-7,-,TRBV6-5,-,CASSYSNRVVYEQYF,TGTGCCAGCAGTTACTCAAACAGGGTGGTCTACGAGCAGTACTTC
TRBJ1-4,-,TRBV2,-,CASRDNLATNEKLFF,TGTGCCAGCCGGGACAACTTGGCAACTAATGAAAAACTGTTTTTT
TRBJ2-7,-,TRBV6-5,-,CASSYSFGLHEQYF,TGTGCCAGCAGTTATTCGTTCGGCCTCCACGAGCAGTACTTC
TRBJ2-3,-,TRBV6-6,-,CASSRASDTQYF,TGTGCCAGCAGTCGCGCATCAGATACGCAGTATTTT
TRBJ2-2,-,TRBV9,-,CASSARQANTGELFF,TGTGCCAGCAGCGCCCGACAGGCGAACACCGGGGAGCTGTTTTTT
TRBJ1-1,-,TRBV10-2,once,CASSEQGTTNTEAFF,TGCGCCAGCAGTGAACAAGGGACAACTAACACTGAAGCTTTCTTT
TRBJ1-3,-,TRBV6-5,-,CASTTQGYSGNTIYF,TGTGCCAGCACCACCCAAGGTTACTCTGGAAACACCATATATTTT